This T cell receptor (beta chain) comes out of a study of T cell changes during pregnancy in multiple sclerosis. Measured with immunoSEQ multiplex PCR; TCRdb has only the in-frame clones, and not every one. The sample lists approximately 100,000 clones; about 90% were seen once. CDR1 is SNHLY and CDR2 is FYNNEI in the germline V gene. The V segment lost 7 bases and the J segment 9 bases; nucleotides outside the gene matches: 8. This CDR3 comprises 13 residues. J is TRBJ2-5 and V is TRBV2; TRBD1 matches 10 bases. The receptor was isolated from a female donor with multiple sclerosis, enrolled in a pregnancy study. The sequencing used peripheral blood, collected after pregnancy. CDR3 residues: CASTTWDRGPQYF. The CDR3 DNA is TGTGCCAGCACCACCTGGGACAGGGGACCCCAGTACTTC.